These T cell receptor beta chains were read from a single sample in a study of CD8+CD57+ T cells in acquired aplastic anemia. In TCRdb, the reads were re-called with MiXCR into one record per CDR3 protein. The sample holds about 160,000 distinct CDR3 sequences, roughly 40% seen once. Sequencing was done on a sample of sorted CD4+, CD8+, or CD8+CD57+ T cells (not recorded which) from PBMCs. These receptor sequences come from a human donor in good health. Both conserved end residues are part of each CDR3. A D gene is named only where the DNA matches it firmly. The size of a clone is reported for some rows only, either as once, few or many, or as a class for expanded clones.

V	J	D	size	CDR3	DNA
TRBV15	TRBJ2-5	NA	NA	CATSRDRTETQYF	TGTGCCACCAGCAGAGATCGAACGGAGACCCAGTACTTC
TRBV11-2	TRBJ1-1	NA	once	CASSLDRVSGNTEAFF	TGTGCCAGCAGCTTAGACAGGGTTTCGGGGAACACTGAAGCTTTCTTT
TRBV9	TRBJ1-1	NA	NA	CASSLDSGGGEAFF	TGTGCCAGCAGCTTGGATTCCGGAGGGGGTGAAGCTTTCTTT
TRBV18	TRBJ1-6	TRBD1	many	CASSQTSGTGGSPLHF	TGTGCCAGCTCACAGACCAGTGGGACAGGGGGGTCACCCCTCCACTTT
TRBV9	TRBJ2-7	TRBD2	NA	CASSVESGGLAGEYYEQYF	TGTGCCAGCAGCGTAGAATCTGGGGGGTTGGCGGGAGAATACTACGAGCAGTACTTC
TRBV4-1	TRBJ1-2	NA	many	CASSQDPGVNYGYTF	TGCGCCAGCAGCCAAGATCCGGGCGTTAACTATGGCTACACCTTC
TRBV19	TRBJ1-3	NA	NA	CASTPGPTATGNTIYF	TGTGCCAGTACCCCCGGCCCGACAGCGACTGGAAACACCATATATTTT
TRBV12-3/TRBV12-4	TRBJ1-1	NA	many	CASRDDTGYTEAFF	TGTGCCAGCAGAGATGATACAGGTTACACTGAAGCTTTCTTT
TRBV20-1	TRBJ1-5	NA	many	CSATGHFSNQPQHF	TGCAGTGCTACAGGACACTTTAGCAATCAGCCCCAGCATTTT
TRBV15	TRBJ2-1	NA	NA	CATSDPGTVSNEQFF	TGTGCCACCAGCGACCCCGGGACCGTCTCCAATGAGCAGTTCTTC
TRBV24-1	TRBJ2-1	NA	once	CATSDARTPVGRQFF	TGTGCCACCAGTGACGCCAGGACCCCAGTGGGGAGGCAGTTCTTC
TRBV9	TRBJ2-1	NA	many	CASSAQGSYNEQFF	TGTGCCAGCAGCGCCCAGGGCTCCTACAATGAGCAGTTCTTC
TRBV9	TRBJ2-5	NA	NA	CASSLGTKGGQYF	TGTGCCAGCAGCCTTGGGACCAAAGGGGGCCAGTACTTC
TRBV19	TRBJ2-7	NA	once	CATRRSVSYEQYF	TGTGCCACCCGGAGATCTGTCTCCTACGAGCAGTACTTC
TRBV19	TRBJ2-5	NA	many	CASSMGVRETQYF	TGTGCCAGTAGTATGGGGGTACGGGAGACCCAGTACTTC
TRBV10-3	TRBJ2-1	NA	NA	CAISDLYPPSSYNEQFF	TGTGCCATCAGTGACCTTTATCCCCCGAGCTCCTACAATGAGCAGTTCTTC
TRBV27	TRBJ2-7	NA	NA	CASSLSRRFSYEQYF	TGTGCCAGCAGTTTAAGCAGGAGGTTTTCGTACGAGCAGTACTTC
TRBV19	TRBJ1-4	NA	once	CASGAGKLFF	TGTGCCAGTGGCGCGGGAAAACTGTTTTTT
TRBV6-1	TRBJ2-7	NA	many	CASRTGADFEQYF	TGTGCCAGCAGAACCGGGGCAGACTTCGAGCAGTACTTC
TRBV3-1	TRBJ2-7	TRBD2	many	CASSRTSQVYYEQYF	TGTGCCAGCTCACGGACTAGCCAAGTTTACTACGAGCAGTACTTC
TRBV9	TRBJ1-5	NA	NA	CASSVGVSSNQPQHF	TGTGCCAGCAGCGTAGGGGTCAGTAGCAATCAGCCCCAGCATTTT
TRBV29-1	TRBJ2-7	NA	few	CSVGGYAGSNEQYF	TGCAGCGTAGGAGGGTACGCAGGGTCTAACGAGCAGTACTTC
TRBV5-1	TRBJ2-5	TRBD1	NA	CASRNRGQETQYF	TGCGCCAGCAGAAACAGGGGGCAAGAGACCCAGTACTTC